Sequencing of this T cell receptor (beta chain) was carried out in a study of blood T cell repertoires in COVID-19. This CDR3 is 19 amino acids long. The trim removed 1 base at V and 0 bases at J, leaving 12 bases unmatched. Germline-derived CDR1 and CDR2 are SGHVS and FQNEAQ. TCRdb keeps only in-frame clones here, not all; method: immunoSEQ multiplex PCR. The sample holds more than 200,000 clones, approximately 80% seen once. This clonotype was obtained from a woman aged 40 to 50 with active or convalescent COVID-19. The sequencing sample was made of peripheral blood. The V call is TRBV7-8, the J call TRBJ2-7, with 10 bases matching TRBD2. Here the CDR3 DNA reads TGTGCCAGCAGCTTAGGTACGGAACCACTAGCGGGGTTCTCCTACGAGCAGTACGTC. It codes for CASSLGTEPLAGFSYEQYV.